The entry that follows covers one TCR beta chain sequence. This clone was seen only once. Its antigen is not yet known. Qualities for individual bases were not recorded, and no much larger clone is one base off. The data were taken from a study of T cell changes during pregnancy in multiple sclerosis (dated by TCRdb to 2018 to 2020). The study in broad terms: The study examined how the T cell repertoire changed over the course of pregnancy in women with multiple sclerosis.

The method was the immunoSEQ multiplex PCR assay. The immuneACCESS repertoire file appears here via TCRdb, limited to in-frame rearrangements. These files lack a portion of the clones; in checked studies, under half of the deficit traces to unresolved V genes, and the cause of the others is not known. Counted in this sample were under 100,000 clones; about 95% of them appeared once. The ten largest clones add up to over 0.95% of the sample. Trimmed from V: 4 bases; trimmed from J: 3 bases; junction bases lacking a gene match: 3. The germline V gene (reference sequence) yields MNHEY for CDR1 and SMNVEV for CDR2. CDR3 length: 13 amino acids, cysteine to phenylalanine. The only DNA kept is the CDR3, 39 bases in frame from the first base.

Sequenced here: peripheral blood, sampled in the second trimester of pregnancy. The rearranged chain carries TRBV27 and TRBJ2-7, with TRBD1 identical over 7 junction bases. The source is a female donor with multiple sclerosis, enrolled in a pregnancy study. The sequenced DNA: TGTGCCAGCAGTTACGGGGACAGCTACGAGCAGTACTTC. This translates into CASSYGDSYEQYF.